A single sample is the source of the 29 T cell receptor beta chains below, sequenced in a study of T cell responses to AZD1222 COVID-19 vaccine. TCRdb's table, derived via immunoSEQ multiplex PCR, lists solely in-frame clones and lacks some. The sample lists approximately 190,000 clones, roughly 90% occurring once. The source was peripheral blood, collected on day 0 of AZD1222 vaccination. The receptors stem from an adult in good health.

This clone was detected once. The genes are TRBV3-1 (or the pseudogene TRBV3-2) and TRBJ2-7, with D perhaps TRBD2 (6 bases). This CDR3 contains 14 residues. Germline values: CDR1 LGHDT, CDR2 YNNKEL (reference sequence). The ends were cut back, 0 bases at V and 6 bases at J, with 12 bases in the middle. CDR3 in DNA: TGTGCCAGCAGCCAAGATATAGGAGCGGGCGAGCAGTACTTC. Protein: CASSQDIGAGEQYF.

This chain connects TRBV16 to TRBJ1-4; TRBD1 might be the D (5 bases). This CDR3 spans 15 amino acids. Trimming took off 6 bases at V and 0 bases at J, with 11 bases between the two ends. Germline loops: CDR1 KGHSY, CDR2 FQNENV. CDR3 sequence: CASRDSRATNEKLFF. CDR3 DNA sequence: TGTGCCAGCAGAGATAGCAGGGCAACTAATGAAAAACTGTTTTTT.

V is TRBV6-5 and J is TRBJ2-1; 9 bases fit TRBD2. V dropped 6 bases and J dropped 3; count of bases not matched to a gene: 6. The CDR3 covers 15 residues. Germline V gene sequence: CDR1 MNHEY, CDR2 SVGAGI. The CDR3 DNA reads as TGTGCCAGCAGACAGAGCGGGGGGAACTACAATGAGCAGTTCTTC. It is translated as CASRQSGGNYNEQFF.

The J gene is TRBJ1-5, the V gene TRBV28; D uncertain. The CDR3 runs 12 residues. V was trimmed by 6 bases and J by 6 bases, leaving 9 bases between them. The germline gives CDR1 MDHEN, CDR2 SYDVKM. CDR3 DNA: TGTGCCAGCAGCCCCTTCCTTCAGCCCCAGCATTTT. Residues: CASSPFLQPQHF.

The genes are TRBV4-1 and TRBJ1-5, with D unclear. The V gene's germline CDR1 is MGHRA and CDR2 YSYEKL. CDR3 size: 15 residues. Trimming left V 1 base short and J 6 bases short, with 13 bases between. The CDR3 region has the DNA TGCGCCAGCAGCCAAGGTGAGGTAGGTGGTCAGCCCCAGCATTTT. It codes for CASSQGEVGGQPQHF.

The chain couples TRBV10-3 to TRBJ2-3; no firm D call. Trimming removed 4 bases from V and 2 bases from J, with 7 bases in between. The germline gives CDR1 ENHRY, CDR2 SYGVKD. This CDR3 comprises 13 residues. CDR3 amino acids: CAISAENTDTQYF. DNA of the CDR3: TGTGCCATCAGTGCCGAGAACACAGATACGCAGTATTTT.

The chain uses TRBV7-9 and TRBJ2-7; D may be TRBD1 (6 bases). V was shortened by 11 bases and J by 3 bases, with 14 bases between the two germline ends. Germline-derived CDR1 and CDR2 are SEHNR and FQNEAQ (reference sequence). This CDR3 contains 12 residues. CDR3 residues: CAGQTGLYEQYF. CDR3 DNA: TGTGCCGGACAGACTGGTCTCTACGAGCAGTACTTC.

In DNA form, the CDR3 reads TGTGCCAGCAGCAACCCTTCACAGTTCACCGAGGGAAACACCATATATTTT. Translated, it gives CASSNPSQFTEGNTIYF. The J gene is TRBJ1-3, the V gene TRBV21-1; TRBD1, as called in the table, went unchecked against the DNA. TRBV21-1 is noted as a pseudogene. The CDR3 sequence is 17 residues long.

This clone appeared once. The V call is TRBV19, the J call TRBJ2-7; TRBD1 matches 8 bases. V gave up 4 bases and J gave up 4 bases; unmatched junction bases: 15. Germline assignment: CDR1 LNHDA and CDR2 SQIVND (reference sequence). This CDR3 has 17 residues. CDR3 nucleotide sequence: TGTGCCAGTAGTACCCATCTAGGACAGGGAAAATTGTACGAGCAGTACTTC. It yields the protein CASSTHLGQGKLYEQYF.

This rearrangement joins TRBV5-6 to TRBJ1-1; D unresolved. This CDR3 is 13 amino acids long. Trimming shortened V by 1 base and J by 4 bases, and 8 bases separated the two germline ends. Germline lookup yields CDR1 SGHDT and CDR2 YYEEEE. Here the CDR3 reads CASSLQGGTEAFF. The CDR3 DNA follows: TGTGCCAGCAGCTTGCAAGGTGGCACTGAAGCTTTCTTT. The variable domain in full, completed from reference TRBV5-6 and TRBJ1-1, reads DAGVTQSPTHLIKTRGQQVTLRCSPKSGHDTVSWYQQALGQGPQFIFQYYEEEERQRGNFPDRFSGHQFPNYSSELNVNALLLGDSALYLCASSLQGGTEAFFGQGTRLTVV.

The rearrangement uses TRBV21-1 and TRBJ1-3. TRBV21-1 has pseudogene status. The CDR3 consists of 14 residues. CDR3 nucleotides: TGTGCCAGCAGCAACTTTAACTCTGGAAACACCATATATTTT. Translation gives CASSNFNSGNTIYF.

The gene calls are TRBV9 and TRBJ2-2; D unclear. V lost 4 bases to trimming and J lost 6 bases, with 10 bases between them. Per the germline V gene, CDR1 is SGDLS and CDR2 is YYNGEE. The CDR3 totals 13 residues. The CDR3 DNA follows: TGTGCCAGCAGCCCGGTGGTAGCCGGGGAGCTGTTTTTT. Translating it yields CASSPVVAGELFF.

The chain is built from TRBV15 and TRBJ2-2; D unclear. Germline CDR1 LNHNV, CDR2 YYDKDF (reference sequence). The CDR3 is made up of 15 amino acids. The ends were cut back, 4 bases at V and 1 base at J, with 10 bases in the middle. CDR3 DNA sequence: TGTGCCACCAGCACGAGAAGAGGGAACACCGGGGAGCTGTTTTTT. Translating it yields CATSTRRGNTGELFF.

The chain couples TRBV14 to TRBJ1-1; D possibly corresponds to TRBD1 (5 bases). The CDR3 is 14 amino acids. Germline-derived CDR1 and CDR2 are SGHDN and FVKESK. Trimming removed 1 base from V and 8 bases from J, with 14 bases in between. The CDR3 coding sequence is TGTGCCAGCAGCCAAGCTGCCAGGGCTGGAGAAGCTTTCTTT. It codes for CASSQAARAGEAFF.

This clone has only one observation. The chain couples TRBV5-1 to TRBJ2-3; 12 bases line up with TRBD2. This CDR3 comprises 16 residues. V was clipped by 0 bases and J by 6 bases; unmatched bases: 5. Germline CDR1 SGHRS, CDR2 YFSETQ. The CDR3: CASSLVLAGGLDTQYF. The CDR3 DNA sequence: TGCGCCAGCAGCTTGGTGCTAGCGGGAGGGTTGGATACGCAGTATTTT.

J is TRBJ2-7 and V is TRBV18, with D maybe TRBD2 (6 bases). The CDR3 has 16 amino acids. Germline-derived CDR1 and CDR2 are KGHSH and LQKENI. V dropped 1 base and J dropped 2 bases, with 15 bases sitting between them. The CDR3: CASSPLGVAEPYEQYF. CDR3 DNA: TGTGCCAGCTCACCACTAGGGGTAGCGGAACCCTACGAGCAGTACTTC.

The chain combines TRBV27 with TRBJ2-7; D remains ambiguous. Trimming cost V 3 bases and J 6 bases, with 15 bases left between them. This CDR3 has 14 residues. The germline V gene encodes CDR1 MNHEY and CDR2 SMNVEV (reference sequence). CDR3 in amino acids: CASSFSSGLLEQYF. In DNA, the CDR3 is TGTGCCAGCAGTTTTTCGTCCGGCCTCCTCGAGCAGTACTTC.

This chain joins TRBV6-1 and TRBJ2-4, with D unclear. V was pared by 3 bases and J by 1 base, with 7 bases between. Germline CDR1 and CDR2: MNHNS and SASEGT. This CDR3 is 14 amino acids long. The CDR3 sequence: CASSELLAKNIQYF. DNA for the CDR3: TGTGCCAGCAGTGAGTTGCTGGCCAAAAACATTCAGTACTTC.

This chain links TRBV9 with TRBJ2-1; D remains unclear. In germline, CDR1 is SGDLS, CDR2 YYNGEE. CDR3 size: 15 residues. V was trimmed by 0 bases and J by 5 bases, leaving 12 bases between them. For the CDR3, the DNA is TGTGCCAGCAGCGTAGGAACTTGGAGAGACAATGAGCAGTTCTTC. The encoded protein is CASSVGTWRDNEQFF.

The genes are TRBV4-3 and TRBJ2-3; 8 bases are a match to TRBD2. V dropped 4 bases and J dropped 2; count of bases not matched to a gene: 11. In germline, CDR1 is LGHNA, CDR2 YSLEER. The CDR3 runs 17 residues. CDR3 sequence (DNA): TGCGCCAGCAGCCGGTGGTGGCGGGGGGAGATCACAGATACGCAGTATTTT. Translating it yields CASSRWWRGEITDTQYF.

This chain joins TRBV28 and TRBJ2-3, with 7 bases aligning to TRBD2. CDR1 MDHEN and CDR2 SYDVKM come from the germline V gene. With V trimmed by 3 bases and J by 1 base, 7 bases remained unmatched. The CDR3 is made up of 16 amino acids. As DNA, the CDR3 is TGTGCCAGCAGTTTCCTCCCAGGGAGGGGCACAGATACGCAGTATTTT. Protein: CASSFLPGRGTDTQYF. Full variable domain (remainder filled in from reference TRBV28 and TRBJ2-3): DVKVTQSSRYLVKRTGEKVFLECVQDMDHENMFWYRQDPGLGLRLIYFSYDVKMKEKGDIPEGYSVSREKKERFSLILESASTNQTSMYLCASSFLPGRGTDTQYFGPGTRLTVL.

This clone was detected only once. The CDR3 loop is CASRFYGTGYGYTF. CDR3 coding DNA: TGTGCCAGCAGGTTCTACGGGACGGGATATGGCTACACCTTC. The V gene is TRBV2, the J gene TRBJ1-2; TRBD1 might be the D (5 bases). V was shortened by 6 bases and J by 5 bases, with 16 bases between the two germline ends. Germline values: CDR1 SNHLY, CDR2 FYNNEI. The CDR3 sequence is 14 residues long.

The rearrangement links TRBV5-1 to TRBJ1-1, with D unclear. V was pared by 4 bases and J by 12 bases, with 16 bases between. CDR3 length: 12 amino acids. Per the germline V gene, CDR1 is SGHRS and CDR2 is YFSETQ. The CDR3 bases are TGCGCCAGCAGCATAGACGTGGCCGAACCTTTCTTT. Its translation is CASSIDVAEPFF.

This sequence joins TRBV7-9 and TRBJ2-7; D is undetermined. The CDR3 loop spans 12 amino acids. The V and J ends lost 1 base and 6 bases respectively, with 7 bases between them. Germline V lookup: CDR1 SEHNR, CDR2 FQNEAQ (reference sequence). This CDR3 is CASSLVAAEQYF. The CDR3 DNA follows: TGTGCCAGCAGCTTAGTCGCGGCCGAGCAGTACTTC.

The chain joins TRBV23-1 to TRBJ1-3; 7 bases agree with TRBD1. Being an ORF, TRBV23-1 has a function that is uncertain. This CDR3 has 16 amino acids. Losses at the gene ends were 5 bases for V and 8 bases for J; bases not matched to a gene: 15. Written as DNA, the CDR3 is TGCGCCAGCAGTAGAGAGACAGGGCCTTCTCGGGACACCATATATTTT. Its protein is CASSRETGPSRDTIYF.

This sequence joins TRBV5-4 and TRBJ2-7; D gene ambiguous. The V gene's germline CDR1 is SGHNT and CDR2 YYREEE (reference sequence). The CDR3 totals 13 residues. Trimming took 0 bases from V and 3 from J, leaving 7 bases between them. The CDR3 bases are TGTGCCAGCAGCTTGGACACCTACTACGAGCAGTACTTC. Amino acid sequence: CASSLDTYYEQYF.

The chain combines TRBV10-3 with TRBJ1-2; D ambiguous. Germline loops: CDR1 ENHRY, CDR2 SYGVKD. Trimming removed 2 bases at V and 1 base at J, with 11 bases between. CDR3 length: 15 amino acids. CDR3 DNA: TGTGCCATCAGTGAGAGCGCCATCTTTAACTATGGCTACACCTTC. As protein: CAISESAIFNYGYTF.

The V call is TRBV27, the J call TRBJ1-6, with D possibly TRBD1 on 5 matching bases. In germline, CDR1 is MNHEY, CDR2 SMNVEV (reference sequence). The CDR3 is 16 residues long. V was shortened by 6 bases and J by 3 bases, with 15 bases between the two germline ends. Written as DNA, the CDR3 is TGTGCCAGCAGACTAGCGGGGGTGAGCTATAATTCACCCCTCCACTTT. Translating gives CASRLAGVSYNSPLHF.

The chain employs TRBV19 and TRBJ1-4, with TRBD1 as a possible D gene (6 bases). Deletions cut 1 base from V and 2 bases from J, with 17 bases between. CDR1 is LNHDA and CDR2 is SQIVND in the germline V gene (reference sequence). The CDR3 has 18 amino acids. In nucleotides, the CDR3 is TGTGCCAGTAGTATAGTGCGGCCGAGGGGACATACTAATGAAAAACTGTTTTTT. Residues: CASSIVRPRGHTNEKLFF.